This T cell receptor beta chain is from a study of blood T cell repertoires in COVID-19. Background on the study: There were acute and convalescent COVID-19 samples, and they came from the United States, Italy and Spain. Sample material is recorded as cDNA or gDNA derived from T cells, B-cell-depleted T cells, or PBMCs.

The authors' processing: Researchers report that nucleated cell counts were estimated from reference gene primer amplification. Produced via immunoSEQ multiplex PCR; TCRdb's table is partial and in-frame only. The V and J calls and clone size were taken over from that table, and D and trimming were inferred from the DNA. The sample lists under 200,000 clones; about nine tenths were seen once. The CDR3 covers 12 residues. Germline V gene sequence: CDR1 MGHDK, CDR2 SYGVNS. J was trimmed by 5 bases and V by 6 bases; bases with no gene match: 3. The V gene is TRBV25-1, the J gene TRBJ2-5; the match to TRBD2 covers 7 bases. The sequence was collected from a man younger than 35 with active or convalescent COVID-19. Specimen: peripheral blood. CDR3 nucleotide sequence: TGTGCCAGCAGCCACGGGGGGGAGACCCAGTACTTC. Amino acid sequence: CASSHGGETQYF. Filled out from reference TRBV25-1 and TRBJ2-5, the complete variable domain reads EADIYQTPRYLVIGTGKKITLECSQTMGHDKMYWYQQDPGMELHLIHYSYGVNSTEKGDLSSESTVSRIRTEHFPLTLESARPSHTSQYLCASSHGGETQYFGPGTRLLVL.